This passage covers 22 T cell receptor beta chains from one sample sequenced in a study of blood T cell repertoires in COVID-19. Libraries were prepared by immunoSEQ multiplex PCR; TCRdb keeps only in-frame clonotypes and omits some of them. This sample yields 150,000 to 250,000 clones, of which 80% to 85% are seen a single time; around 7% belongs to the top ten. The sequenced sample was PBMCs or T cells enriched from blood (not recorded which). These receptors all come from a man aged 40-55 years who had recovered from COVID-19.

The chain is built from TRBV14 and TRBJ1-2, with D possibly being TRBD1 (5 bases). The CDR3 is made up of 14 amino acids. The germline V gene encodes CDR1 SGHDN and CDR2 FVKESK. The ends were cut back, 4 bases at V and 5 bases at J, with 14 bases in the middle. The CDR3 loop reads CASSLLRGGYGYTF. The CDR3 DNA follows: TGTGCCAGCAGCCTCCTACGCGGGGGTTATGGCTACACCTTC.

J is TRBJ2-7 and V is TRBV7-9; 8 nucleotides agree with TRBD1. The CDR3 has 18 residues. V lost 5 bases, J lost 0 bases, and 15 bases stayed unmatched. Germline V gene lookup returns CDR1 SEHNR and CDR2 FQNEAQ (reference sequence). The DNA for the CDR3 is TGTGCCAGCAGCCCGGGGGACAGGCCCCCTTTAAGCTCCTACGAGCAGTACTTC. This encodes CASSPGDRPPLSSYEQYF.

V gene TRBV2 combines with J gene TRBJ2-1; 9 nucleotides align to TRBD2. J was trimmed by 4 bases and V by 4 bases; bases with no gene match: 8. This CDR3 region has 16 residues. From germline, CDR1 is SNHLY and CDR2 FYNNEI. CDR3 loop: CASSVGLAGIYNEQFF. The CDR3 DNA follows: TGTGCCAGCAGTGTAGGGCTAGCGGGGATTTACAATGAGCAGTTCTTC. The variable domain in full, completed from reference TRBV2 and TRBJ2-1, reads EPEVTQTPSHQVTQMGQEVILRCVPISNHLYFYWYRQILGQKVEFLVSFYNNEISEKSEIFDDQFSVERPDGSNFTLKIRSTKLEDSAMYFCASSVGLAGIYNEQFFGPGTRLTVL.

The V gene is TRBV28, the J gene TRBJ1-6; the match to TRBD1 covers 8 bases. V lost 7 bases to trimming and J lost 0 bases; unmatched junction nucleotides: 17. The CDR3 contains 20 residues. Germline CDR1 MDHEN, CDR2 SYDVKM. The CDR3 DNA is TGTGCCAGCATCTCACCCGGGCTAGGACAGGGCACCTCCTATAATTCACCCCTCCACTTT. Amino acids: CASISPGLGQGTSYNSPLHF.

The chain uses TRBV5-5 and TRBJ1-5; TRBD1 matches 10 bases. The J segment lost 2 bases and the V segment lost 2 bases, leaving 7 bases of the junction unmatched. CDR3 length: 17 residues. Germline lookup yields CDR1 SGHKS and CDR2 YYEKEE (reference sequence). CDR3 residues: CASSFGDRGDGNQPQHF. In DNA form, the CDR3 reads TGTGCCAGCAGCTTCGGGGACAGGGGCGATGGCAATCAGCCCCAGCATTTT.

This clone was seen more than once but under ten times. Other nucleotide sequences from this sample produce the same CDR3. The V call is TRBV5-1, the J call TRBJ1-5; possibly TRBD1 for D (6 bases). With 4 bases removed from V and 4 bases from J, the gap between germline ends came to 12 bases. The CDR3 totals 14 residues. Germline-derived CDR1 and CDR2 are SGHRS and YFSETQ. CDR3 in amino acids: CASSPDSRNQPQHF. CDR3 nucleotides: TGCGCCAGCAGCCCGGACAGCAGGAATCAGCCCCAGCATTTT.

This chain uses TRBV9 with TRBJ1-6; no clear D gene. The CDR3 runs 16 residues. The germline gives CDR1 SGDLS, CDR2 YYNGEE. Trimming took off 0 bases at V and 0 bases at J, with 7 bases between the two ends. In DNA, the CDR3 is TGTGCCAGCAGCGTAGGTCCGAGCTCCTATAATTCACCCCTCCACTTT. Protein product: CASSVGPSSYNSPLHF.

The gene calls are TRBV4-1 and TRBJ1-1; D remains ambiguous. Germline V lookup: CDR1 MGHRA, CDR2 YSYEKL. The V end lost 0 bases, the J end lost 0 bases, and 11 bases lay between the germline ends. This CDR3 is built from 16 residues. The DNA of the CDR3 is TGCGCCAGCAGCCAAGACGTAAAGACTTTGAACACTGAAGCTTTCTTT. Translation: CASSQDVKTLNTEAFF.

The chain has TRBV5-4 and TRBJ1-1; 9 nucleotides line up with TRBD1. Per the germline V gene, CDR1 is SGHNT and CDR2 is YYREEE (reference sequence). V shed 5 bases and J 7 bases; nucleotides not matched to a gene: 3. This CDR3 has 12 residues. The CDR3 is CASRGQGGEAFF. The CDR3 nucleotides are TGTGCCAGCAGGGGACAGGGTGGTGAAGCTTTCTTT.

The genes are TRBV3-1 (or the pseudogene TRBV3-2) and TRBJ2-5; D remains unclear. The germline CDR1 and CDR2 sequences are LGHDT and YNNKEL (reference sequence). The CDR3 is made up of 16 amino acids. Trimming removed 0 bases from V and 1 base from J, with 12 bases in between. The CDR3, as DNA: TGTGCCAGCAGCCAAGATATAGCCCCGATCCAAGAGACCCAGTACTTC. As protein: CASSQDIAPIQETQYF.

J is TRBJ2-7 and V is TRBV9, with a weak D call TRBD1 (5 bases). The CDR3 length is 12 residues. V was clipped by 3 bases and J by 5 bases, with 9 bases between them. CDR1 SGDLS and CDR2 YYNGEE come from the germline V gene. CDR3 amino acids: CASSGARDEQYF. DNA of the CDR3: TGTGCCAGCAGCGGGGCCAGGGACGAGCAGTACTTC.

The gene calls are TRBV4-1 and TRBJ2-2; 7 bases fit TRBD2. There are 17 residues in the CDR3. Germline V gene sequence: CDR1 MGHRA, CDR2 YSYEKL. The V and J ends lost 9 bases and 3 bases, in that order; junction bases with no gene match: 16. The DNA of the CDR3 is TGCGCCAGTGCAATCCCGCGGGGGATCATCTACACCGGGGAGCTGTTTTTT. Translated, it gives CASAIPRGIIYTGELFF.

The rearrangement joins TRBV11-2 to TRBJ1-6; D is undetermined. V was shortened by 0 bases and J by 7 bases, with 7 bases between the two germline ends. In germline, CDR1 is SGHAT, CDR2 FQNNGV. CDR3 length: 14 amino acids. CDR3 sequence reads: CASSLDSVNSPLHF. CDR3 sequence (DNA): TGTGCCAGCAGCTTAGATTCGGTGAATTCACCCCTCCACTTT.

The rearrangement uses TRBV19 and TRBJ2-3, with 10 bases fitting TRBD2. V gave up 4 bases and J gave up 4 bases; unmatched junction bases: 11. The CDR3 runs 17 residues. In germline, CDR1 is LNHDA, CDR2 SQIVND (reference sequence). The chain's CDR3 is CASSKLAGALGADTQYF. CDR3 sequence (DNA): TGTGCCAGTAGTAAGCTAGCGGGGGCGCTGGGCGCAGATACGCAGTATTTT.

This clone is medium-sized (0.01 to 0.1%) within its sample. The V call is TRBV5-1, the J call TRBJ1-1; tentatively, D is TRBD1 (6 bases). The CDR3 sequence is 14 residues long. V was cut by 1 base and J by 9 bases, with 16 bases left in between. Germline V gene data show CDR1 as SGHRS and CDR2 as YFSETQ. As DNA, the CDR3 is TGCGCCAGCAGCTTGCAGGGACACGAAGACAAAGCTTTCTTT. Its protein product is CASSLQGHEDKAFF.

This clone has just one count. The CDR3: CASSPGGGTMTNTGELFF. The DNA of the CDR3 is TGCGCCAGCAGCCCCGGAGGAGGGACCATGACGAACACCGGGGAGCTGTTTTTT. The chain combines TRBV4-1 with TRBJ2-2, with D perhaps matching TRBD2 (6 bases). There are 18 residues in the CDR3. V lost 4 bases and J 0 bases, leaving 18 bases between the germline ends. The germline gives CDR1 MGHRA, CDR2 YSYEKL.

The chain combines TRBV12-5 with TRBJ1-1; TRBD1 matches 7 bases. With V trimmed by 6 bases and J by 1 base, 5 bases remained unmatched. The CDR3 runs to 14 residues. Germline V gives CDR1 LGHNT, CDR2 FRNRAP. This CDR3 is CASGLQGWNTEAFF. The CDR3 DNA follows: TGTGCTAGTGGATTACAGGGGTGGAACACTGAAGCTTTCTTT.

CDR3 sequence: CASSPEENYGYTF. The CDR3, as DNA: TGCGCCAGCAGCCCGGAGGAGAACTATGGCTACACCTTC. The chain employs TRBV5-1 and TRBJ1-2; D call uncertain. The germline gives CDR1 SGHRS, CDR2 YFSETQ. The CDR3 length is 13 residues. Trimming cost V 4 bases and J 2 bases, with 9 bases left between them. Using reference TRBV5-1 and TRBJ1-2 for the parts outside the CDR3, the full variable domain is KAGVTQTPRYLIKTRGQQVTLSCSPISGHRSVSWYQQTPGQGLQFLFEYFSETQRNKGNFPGRFSGRQFSNSRSEMNVSTLELGDSALYLCASSPEENYGYTFGSGTRLTVV.

The chain couples TRBV6-5 to TRBJ1-3, with D perhaps matching TRBD1 (5 bases). V was trimmed by 2 bases and J by 10 bases, leaving 15 bases between them. The length of the CDR3 is 14 residues. CDR1 and CDR2 from the germline V gene are MNHEY and SVGAGI. CDR3 DNA: TGTGCCAGCAGTTACCTCCCTGCGGGGGGGACCATATATTTT. It translates to CASSYLPAGGTIYF.

This chain uses TRBV10-1 with TRBJ1-1; D remains ambiguous. The CDR3 spans 14 residues. Per the germline V gene, CDR1 is WNHNN and CDR2 is SYGVQD (reference sequence). V was shortened by 3 bases and J by 1 base, with 9 bases between the two germline ends. CDR3 sequence (DNA): TGCGCCAGCAGTGACCAGGCGGGGAACACTGAAGCTTTCTTT. It yields the protein CASSDQAGNTEAFF.

The chain joins TRBV6-5 to TRBJ2-7; 7 bases are a match to TRBD1. The CDR3 loop spans 13 amino acids. V trimming: 5 bases; J trimming: 4 bases; junction bases outside the gene matches: 5. Germline V lookup: CDR1 MNHEY, CDR2 SVGAGI. In DNA form, the CDR3 reads TGTGCCAGCAGTCGGGACAGAAAATACGAGCAGTACTTC. Its protein is CASSRDRKYEQYF.

This sequence joins TRBV7-8 and TRBJ2-7; TRBD2 agrees at 7 bases. The V gene end was trimmed by 5 bases and the J gene end by 4 bases; junction bases not matched to a gene: 11. CDR1 SGHVS and CDR2 FQNEAQ come from the germline V gene. The CDR3 runs to 15 residues. The chain's CDR3 is CASSPRERGLYEQYF. The CDR3 coding sequence is TGTGCCAGCAGCCCCCGCGAGCGGGGACTTTACGAGCAGTACTTC. The variable domain in full, with the rest retrieved from reference TRBV7-8 and TRBJ2-7, is GAGVSQSPRYKVAKRGQDVALRCDPISGHVSLFWYQQALGQGPEFLTYFQNEAQLDKSGLPSDRFFAERPEGSVSTLKIQRTQQEDSAVYLCASSPRERGLYEQYFGPGTRLTVT.